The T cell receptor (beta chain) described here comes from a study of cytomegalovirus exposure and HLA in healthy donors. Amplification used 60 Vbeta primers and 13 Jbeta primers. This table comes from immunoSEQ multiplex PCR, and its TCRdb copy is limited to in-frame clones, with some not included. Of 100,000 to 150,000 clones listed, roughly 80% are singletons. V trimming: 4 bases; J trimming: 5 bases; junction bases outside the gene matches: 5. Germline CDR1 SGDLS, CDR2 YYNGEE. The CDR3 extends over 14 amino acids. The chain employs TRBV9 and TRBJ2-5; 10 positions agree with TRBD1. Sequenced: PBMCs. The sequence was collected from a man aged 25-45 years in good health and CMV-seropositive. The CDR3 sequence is CASSIGTGAETQYF. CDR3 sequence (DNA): TGTGCCAGCAGCATCGGGACAGGGGCGGAGACCCAGTACTTC.